The TCR beta chain under discussion was sequenced for a study of EBV T-cell therapy then PD-1 blockade in nasopharyngeal carcinoma. Treatment specified: AdE1-LMPpoly-expanded autologous EBV-specific T-cell therapy followed by anti-PD-1 nivolumab. Sequenced by immunoSEQ multiplex PCR; TCRdb stores in-frame clones only, minus some. Of 14,000 or so clones listed, around 84% are singletons. Concerning this clone itself: Its antigen is undetermined.

This sample comprised CD8+ T cells from blood, obtained at day 105 from a patient whose treatment included autologous EBV-specific T cells and nivolumab. The receptor was isolated from a man in his forties with nasopharyngeal carcinoma.

CDR3 in amino acids: CASSVSGGASDTQYF. Written as DNA, the CDR3 is TGTGCCAGCAGCGTAAGCGGGGGGGCCTCAGATACGCAGTATTTT. The gene calls are TRBV9 and TRBJ2-3; 10 nucleotides match TRBD2. Germline V gene sequence: CDR1 SGDLS, CDR2 YYNGEE. V was clipped by 1 base and J by 4 bases; unmatched bases: 3. This CDR3 has 15 residues.